This T cell receptor beta chain emerged from a study of OX40 agonist ivuxolimab in advanced cancers. In the study overall: Therapy given before enrollment (anti-PD-1, anti-PD-L1 or anti-CTLA-4) was allowed, and 40% had some. Patients achieving partial responses numbered three: one hepatocellular carcinoma case and two cutaneous melanoma cases. The study, taken as a whole, reports: There was clonal expansion of CD4+ and CD8+ blood T cells by week 6 at 0.1 to 3.0 mg/kg.

TCRdb's copy holds only in-frame clones and misses some; the assay was immunoSEQ multiplex PCR. The sample lists approximately 70,000 clones; more than 75% were seen once. Of note for this clone: The antigen is undetermined.

Researchers took blood at baseline, on cycle 4 day 1, and on cycle 7 day 1. Germline assignment: CDR1 MDHEN and CDR2 SYDVKM. V lost 2 bases, J lost 3 bases, and 10 bases lay in between. The CDR3 spans 15 residues. The material was CD4+ or CD8+ T cells sorted from blood, obtained in a trial of the OX40 agonist ivuxolimab. The sequence came from an adult with an advanced solid tumor such as melanoma, head and neck, liver or kidney cancer. The chain carries TRBV28 and TRBJ1-4; D remains unclear. CDR3: CASSLSTTANEKLFF. CDR3 in DNA: TGTGCCAGCAGTTTAAGTACAACCGCTAATGAAAAACTGTTTTTT. Using reference TRBV28 and TRBJ1-4 for the parts outside the CDR3, the full variable domain is DVKVTQSSRYLVKRTGEKVFLECVQDMDHENMFWYRQDPGLGLRLIYFSYDVKMKEKGDIPEGYSVSREKKERFSLILESASTNQTSMYLCASSLSTTANEKLFFGSGTQLSVL.